The clone carrying this T cell receptor beta chain was counted at least ten times. Its antigen is unidentified. TCRdb recomputed calls from the 5' RACE reads with MiXCR, one row per CDR3 protein. Of 200,000 to 250,000 distinct CDR3 sequences in the sample, about 10% were seen once. The source of the sample is a study of identical twins. Study-wide results and caveats: These conclusions were based on statistical analysis (cross-sectional, not following the same donors).

Every one of the donors was a healthy Caucasian. Input material: memory T cells sorted from blood. This TCR was sampled from a man aged 50-60 years in good health.

The DNA of the CDR3 is TGTGCCACGGGGGACGGGTCCTACGAGCAGTACTTC. It encodes CATGDGSYEQYF. The rearrangement uses TRBV10-3 and TRBJ2-7; perhaps TRBD2 as D (6 bases). With 10 bases removed from V and 1 base from J, the gap between germline ends came to 11 bases. The germline V gene has CDR1 ENHRY and CDR2 SYGVKD. The CDR3 runs to 12 residues.